This T cell receptor (beta chain) is from a study of neurological immune-mediated disorders. The cDNA was generated through 5'RACE incorporating 10-nucleotide random UMIs. MiXCR was run by TCRdb on the 5' RACE reads, yielding one entry per CDR3 protein. Among tens of thousands of distinct CDR3 sequences, roughly 9.8% were seen once, and the ten largest hold approximately 12%. The length of the CDR3 is 15 residues. Germline CDR1 reads MNHEY; CDR2 reads SVGAGI. V lost 6 bases and J lost 6, with 21 bases in between. As for time point: longitudinal time-point 2. Unsorted libraries were derived from 2 million PBMCs stored at -80 C. General study points: The most TCR clonal expansion was seen in HTLV-1-associated myelopathy, whereas the least was seen in multiple sclerosis, below the level in healthy controls. Private repertoires in all groups were suggested by the finding that expanded clones across subjects shared no CDR3 amino acid sequences.

This clonotype was observed at least ten times. What it binds is unknown. The specimen sequenced was PBMCs. This receptor was obtained from a man in his thirties or forties in good health. This chain uses TRBV6-5 with TRBJ2-7, with D tentatively TRBD2 (5 bases). CDR3 nucleotides: TGTGCCAGCAGCCCGGGAACGGGGATAGAGGCCGAGCAGTACTTC. Its protein product is CASSPGTGIEAEQYF.